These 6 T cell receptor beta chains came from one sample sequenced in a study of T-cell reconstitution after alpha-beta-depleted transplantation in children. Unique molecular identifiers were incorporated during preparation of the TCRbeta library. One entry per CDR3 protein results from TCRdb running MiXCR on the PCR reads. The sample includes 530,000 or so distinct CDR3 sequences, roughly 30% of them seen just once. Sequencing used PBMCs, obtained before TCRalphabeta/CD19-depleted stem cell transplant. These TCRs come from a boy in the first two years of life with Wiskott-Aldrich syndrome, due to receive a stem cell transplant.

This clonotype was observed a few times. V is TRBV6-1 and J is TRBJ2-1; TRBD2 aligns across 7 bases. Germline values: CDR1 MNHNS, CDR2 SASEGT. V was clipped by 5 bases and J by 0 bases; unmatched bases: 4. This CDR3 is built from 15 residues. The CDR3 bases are TGTGCCAGCAGTCTAAGCGGGAACTCCTACAATGAGCAGTTCTTC. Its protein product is CASSLSGNSYNEQFF.

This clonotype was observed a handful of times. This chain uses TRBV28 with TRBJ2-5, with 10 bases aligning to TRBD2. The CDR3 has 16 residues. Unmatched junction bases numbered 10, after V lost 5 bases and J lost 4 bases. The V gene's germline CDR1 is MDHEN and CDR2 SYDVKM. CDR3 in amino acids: CASSKIAGGGGETQYF. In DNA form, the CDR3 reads TGTGCCAGCAGTAAAATAGCGGGAGGCGGGGGAGAGACCCAGTACTTC.

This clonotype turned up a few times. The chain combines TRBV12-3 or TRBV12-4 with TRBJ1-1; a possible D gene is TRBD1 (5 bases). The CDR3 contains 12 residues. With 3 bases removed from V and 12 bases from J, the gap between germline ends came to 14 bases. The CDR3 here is CASSLVGTSTFF. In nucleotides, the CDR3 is TGTGCCAGCAGTTTGGTGGGGACGTCAACTTTCTTT.

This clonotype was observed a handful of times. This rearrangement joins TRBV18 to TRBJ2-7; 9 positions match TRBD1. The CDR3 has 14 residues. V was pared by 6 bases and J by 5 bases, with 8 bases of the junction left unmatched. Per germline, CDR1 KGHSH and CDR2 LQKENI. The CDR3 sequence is CASSRDRGRDEQYF. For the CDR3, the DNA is TGTGCCAGCTCCCGCGACAGGGGGAGAGACGAGCAGTACTTC.

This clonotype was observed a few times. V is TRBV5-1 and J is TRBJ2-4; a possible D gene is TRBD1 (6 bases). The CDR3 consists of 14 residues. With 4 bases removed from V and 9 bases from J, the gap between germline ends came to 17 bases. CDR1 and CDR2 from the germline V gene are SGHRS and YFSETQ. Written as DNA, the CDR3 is TGCGCCAGCAGCGCCTCCCCTCAGGGGTTCATTCAGTACTTC. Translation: CASSASPQGFIQYF.

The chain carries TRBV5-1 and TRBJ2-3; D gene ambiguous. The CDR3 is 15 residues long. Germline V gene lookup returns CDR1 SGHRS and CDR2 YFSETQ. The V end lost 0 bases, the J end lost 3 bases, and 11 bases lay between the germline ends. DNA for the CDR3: TGCGCCAGCAGCTTGGGTCTGACTGCTACAGATACGCAGTATTTT. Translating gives CASSLGLTATDTQYF. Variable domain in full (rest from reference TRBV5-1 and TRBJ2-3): KAGVTQTPRYLIKTRGQQVTLSCSPISGHRSVSWYQQTPGQGLQFLFEYFSETQRNKGNFPGRFSGRQFSNSRSEMNVSTLELGDSALYLCASSLGLTATDTQYFGPGTRLTVL.